The present entry profiles one T cell receptor (beta chain) with its context. Antigen specificity is unknown. The junction had 5 bases not matched to a gene; V was cut back by 0 bases and J by 1 base. Germline V gene sequence: CDR1 DFQATT, CDR2 SNEGSKA (reference sequence). The CDR3 spans 15 residues. Individual cDNA molecules were tagged with unique molecular identifiers, the study reported. TCRdb used MiXCR to reprocess the 5' RACE reads, holding one entry per CDR3 protein. The sample includes roughly 60,000 distinct CDR3 sequences, about 10% of them seen just once. The sample belongs to a study of early T cells in non-severe SARS-CoV-2 infection. Study in general: Chains from this unsorted whole-blood bulk RNA could not be paired. Study outcomes and limitations: VDJdb matching favored anti-spike CD8 responses, missing private and CD4 specificities.

This TCR was recovered from an adult who was a healthcare worker with PCR-confirmed SARS-CoV-2 infection or an uninfected control (not recorded which). This specimen was whole blood, taken at baseline. The chain joins TRBV20-1 to TRBJ1-1, with TRBD1 identical over 7 bases. CDR3 coding DNA: TGCAGTGCTAGAGACGCGGACAGGCGGAACACTGAAGCTTTCTTT. This codes for CSARDADRRNTEAFF.